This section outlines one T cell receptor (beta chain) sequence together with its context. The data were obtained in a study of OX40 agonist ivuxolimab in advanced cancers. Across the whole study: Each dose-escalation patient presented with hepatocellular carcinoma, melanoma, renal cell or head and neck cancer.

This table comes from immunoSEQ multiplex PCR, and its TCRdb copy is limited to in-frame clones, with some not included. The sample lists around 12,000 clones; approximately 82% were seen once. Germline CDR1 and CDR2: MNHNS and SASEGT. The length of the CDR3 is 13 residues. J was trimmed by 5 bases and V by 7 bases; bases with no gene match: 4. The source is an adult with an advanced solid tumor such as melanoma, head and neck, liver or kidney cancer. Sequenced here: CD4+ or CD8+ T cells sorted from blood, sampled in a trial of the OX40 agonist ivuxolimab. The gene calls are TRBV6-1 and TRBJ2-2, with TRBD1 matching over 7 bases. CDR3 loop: CASTRQGTGELFF. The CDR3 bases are TGTGCCAGCACTAGACAGGGAACCGGGGAGCTGTTTTTT.